Following are 21 T cell receptor beta chains from one sample sequenced in a study of molecular identifiers for immune sequencing clone quantification. From the PCR reads, TCRdb called clonotypes with MiXCR, one entry per CDR3 protein. The sample includes more than 450,000 distinct CDR3 sequences, 20% to 25% of them seen just once. The specimen sequenced was naive CD8+ T cells from blood, with Jurkat cell RNA spiked in. Subset of the sample: FACS-sorted CD8+CD4-CCR7+CD45RA+ naive T cells. Source of these receptors: a human donor in good health. Some libraries in this study had Jurkat cell RNA spiked in.

The chain combines TRBV6-5 with TRBJ1-1; no clear D. The CDR3 has 15 amino acids. Trimming stripped 0 bases from V and 0 bases from J, with 8 bases between. The germline V gene encodes CDR1 MNHEY and CDR2 SVGAGI. The CDR3 region has the DNA TGTGCCAGCAGTTACTCTGCACCTTTGAACACTGAAGCTTTCTTT. This encodes CASSYSAPLNTEAFF.

This clonotype was seen a handful of times. A much bigger clone sits one base away, suggesting this may be a read error. This chain links TRBV28 with TRBJ2-7; perhaps TRBD2 as D (5 bases). The CDR3 is 15 residues long. Germline CDR1 and CDR2: MDHEN and SYDVKM. Trimming took off 9 bases at V and 0 bases at J, with 18 bases between the two ends. The CDR3 DNA reads TGTGCCAGTGGGTCTTGGACTTCAGACTCCTACGAGCAGTACTTC. Protein product: CASGSWTSDSYEQYF.

This clonotype turned up a few times. The chain carries TRBV12-3 or TRBV12-4 and TRBJ2-2, with D tentatively TRBD1 or TRBD2 (6 bases each). The CDR3 length is 16 residues. V lost 6 bases to trimming and J lost 1 base, with 15 bases between them. The CDR3 sequence is CASSFGGPQNTGELFF. The CDR3 coding sequence is TGTGCCAGCAGCTTTGGGGGGCCTCAGAACACCGGGGAGCTGTTTTTT.

This clonotype was observed a few times. V is TRBV19 and J is TRBJ2-7, with D possibly being TRBD1 (5 bases). This CDR3 comprises 13 residues. From germline, CDR1 is LNHDA and CDR2 SQIVND (reference sequence). The germline V and J ends were trimmed by 6 bases and 2 bases, with 11 bases remaining between them. DNA for the CDR3: TGTGCCAGTAGCCCAGCCAGGGCCTACGAGCAGTACTTC. This encodes CASSPARAYEQYF.

The rearrangement links TRBV12-3 or TRBV12-4 to TRBJ2-7, with TRBD1 matching 8 bases. This CDR3 is built from 14 residues. J gave up 5 bases and V 5 bases, and 8 bases lay outside the gene matches. The CDR3 DNA sequence: TGTGCCAGCAGTCTCTCGGACAGGGTCCACGAGCAGTACTTC. It is translated as CASSLSDRVHEQYF.

This clonotype was seen more than once but under ten times. J is TRBJ1-1 and V is TRBV5-1; D might be TRBD1 (6 bases). V lost 4 bases to trimming and J lost 3 bases, with 13 bases between them. Germline CDR1 and CDR2: SGHRS and YFSETQ. The CDR3 length is 14 residues. The CDR3: CASSARDTDTEAFF. The CDR3 bases are TGCGCCAGCAGCGCACGGGACACAGACACTGAAGCTTTCTTT.

Details on this clonotype: A much more abundant neighbour one base away suggests this may be a read error. The chain employs TRBV5-1 and TRBJ2-3; TRBD2 matches at 7 bases. Germline CDR1 is SGHRS and CDR2 is YFSETQ. The CDR3 has 15 residues. This chain's CDR3 is CASSSSSGAGDMQYF. DNA for the CDR3: TGCGCCAGCAGCTCCTCTAGCGGCGCCGGGGATATGCAGTATTTT. Full variable domain (rest looked up from reference TRBV5-1 and TRBJ2-3): KAGVTQTPRYLIKTRGQQVTLSCSPISGHRSVSWYQQTPGQGLQFLFEYFSETQRNKGNFPGRFSGRQFSNSRSEMNVSTLELGDSALYLCASSSSSGAGDMQYFGPGTRLTVL.

This clonotype was observed many times. This rearrangement joins TRBV6-2 or TRBV6-3 to TRBJ1-5, with unresolved D. V lost 2 bases to trimming and J lost 9 bases, with 8 bases between them. Germline V gene data show CDR1 as MNHEY and CDR2 as SVGEGT. This CDR3 region has 12 residues. CDR3 in amino acids: CASSYGRGPQHF. The CDR3 DNA reads as TGTGCCAGCAGTTACGGACGGGGGCCCCAGCATTTT.

Only a few counts were recorded for this clonotype. This may come from a read error, since a much larger clone is one base off. The chain links TRBV4-3 to TRBJ2-7; no clear D. V lost 1 base and J lost 3, with 13 bases in between. The CDR3 spans 15 residues. Germline loops: CDR1 LGHNA, CDR2 YSLEER. As DNA, the CDR3 is TGCGCCAGCAGCCAAGGCACTGGCGCGGTCTACGAGCAGTACTTC. It specifies CASSQGTGAVYEQYF.

The chain couples TRBV5-1 to TRBJ2-3, with 10 bases matching TRBD1. The ends lost 4 bases at V and 2 bases at J; junction bases unmatched: 10. The germline V gene encodes CDR1 SGHRS and CDR2 YFSETQ. The CDR3 covers 17 residues. The CDR3 DNA follows: TGCGCCAGCAGCCCTGAACCGGGACAGGGGCCCACAGATACGCAGTATTTT. Translation: CASSPEPGQGPTDTQYF.

This clonotype was counted a few times. The chain employs TRBV5-4 and TRBJ2-2; D gene ambiguous. Trimming cost V 4 bases and J 3 bases, with 13 bases left between them. Per germline, CDR1 SGHNT and CDR2 YYREEE (reference sequence). The CDR3 is 15 residues long. The CDR3 loop reads CASSANSWDTGELFF. CDR3 nucleotide sequence: TGTGCCAGCAGCGCTAACTCCTGGGACACCGGGGAGCTGTTTTTT.

The chain carries TRBV27 and TRBJ2-7, with TRBD1 as a possible D gene (5 bases). CDR1 and CDR2 from the germline V gene are MNHEY and SMNVEV (reference sequence). Trimming left V 4 bases short and J 5 bases short, with 15 bases between. The CDR3 extends over 14 amino acids. The CDR3 nucleotides are TGTGCCAGCAGTTCACTATTGACAGCCCACGAGCAGTACTTC. It codes for CASSSLLTAHEQYF.

About this clonotype itself: One end of the junction does not line up with germline, which may come from a read error. This rearrangement joins TRBV4-3 to TRBJ1-4; 7 nucleotides match TRBD1. The CDR3 length is 15 residues. Per germline, CDR1 LGHNA and CDR2 YSLEER. The CDR3 bases are TGCGCCGGCAGCCAGAACAGGGGTGTAGGTGAAAAACTGTTTTTT. Amino acid sequence: CAGSQNRGVGEKLFF.

This clonotype was counted at least ten times. CDR3 in amino acids: CASSLSGGGEAFF. CDR3 nucleotides: TGCGCCAGCAGCCTCTCAGGGGGCGGTGAAGCTTTCTTT. This chain links TRBV5-1 with TRBJ1-1, with 8 bases that match TRBD1. V dropped 4 bases and J dropped 7; count of bases not matched to a gene: 6. Germline V gene lookup returns CDR1 SGHRS and CDR2 YFSETQ. The CDR3 runs to 13 residues.

The chain uses TRBV30 and TRBJ1-1; 9 bases are a match to TRBD1. Germline-derived CDR1 and CDR2 are GTSNPN and SVGIG (reference sequence). V lost 3 bases and J lost 6; bases outside the gene matches: 5. The CDR3 is made up of 13 amino acids. CDR3 sequence (DNA): TGTGCCTGGAGCCCGGGACAGGGATCTGAAGCTTTCTTT. Translating gives CAWSPGQGSEAFF.

A few counts support this clonotype. The V gene is TRBV28, the J gene TRBJ2-7, with 9 bases identical to TRBD2. The germline gives CDR1 MDHEN, CDR2 SYDVKM. This CDR3 comprises 15 residues. With V trimmed by 2 bases and J by 2 bases, 4 bases remained unmatched. The DNA for the CDR3 is TGTGCCAGCAGTTTAATCGGCGGGAGGGCCTACGAGCAGTACTTC. Its translation: CASSLIGGRAYEQYF.

The gene calls are TRBV6-4 and TRBJ2-2; D is unclear. V shed 2 bases and J shed 3 bases, with 7 bases lying between them. CDR1 is MRHNA and CDR2 is SNTAGT in the germline V gene. The CDR3 has 14 residues. CDR3 sequence (DNA): TGTGCCAGCAGTGACCCGGCGGACACCGGGGAGCTGTTTTTT. Amino acid sequence: CASSDPADTGELFF.

This clonotype was observed a single time. V is TRBV9 and J is TRBJ2-2, with 7 bases fitting TRBD2. The germline V gene has CDR1 SGDLS and CDR2 YYNGEE. Trimming cost V 1 base and J 6 bases; bases outside gene matches: 12. This CDR3 is built from 17 residues. The CDR3 coding sequence is TGTGCCAGCAGCGTATATTCGCTAGCGGAATCCGCCGGGGAGCTGTTTTTT. Amino acid sequence: CASSVYSLAESAGELFF. Combining the CDR3 with reference TRBV9 and TRBJ2-2 gives the whole variable domain DSGVTQTPKHLITATGQRVTLRCSPRSGDLSVYWYQQSLDQGLQFLIQYYNGEERAKGNILERFSAQQFPDLHSELNLSSLELGDSALYFCASSVYSLAESAGELFFGEGSRLTVL.

For this clonotype: A much larger clone is a single base away; this may be a read error. The CDR3 does not close with the conserved phenylalanine or tryptophan, likely indicating a read error. The rearrangement links TRBV12-3 or TRBV12-4 to TRBJ1-2, with 7 bases that match TRBD1. The CDR3 runs to 18 residues. Trimming took 6 bases from V and 5 from J; bases not matched to a gene: 21. CDR3: CASSPGTAGLENYYGYTL. For the CDR3, the DNA is TGTGCCAGCAGCCCCGGGACAGCGGGGTTAGAAAACTATTATGGCTACACCCTC.

This clonotype showed up many times. The rearrangement uses TRBV7-9 and TRBJ2-3; 7 bases line up with TRBD2. There are 16 residues in the CDR3. Looked up from germline, CDR1 is SEHNR and CDR2 is FQNEAQ (reference sequence). Trimming removed 5 bases from V and 6 bases from J; junction bases left unmatched: 14. The CDR3 DNA sequence: TGTGCCAGCAGCCTAATCCGGTCTACTAGCGCGGATACGCAGTATTTT. This translates into CASSLIRSTSADTQYF.

In this sample, this clonotype turned up a few times. The chain combines TRBV7-9 with TRBJ1-1, with D possibly matching TRBD1 (5 bases). The germline gives CDR1 SEHNR, CDR2 FQNEAQ (reference sequence). The CDR3 is made up of 14 amino acids. Trimming left V 5 bases short and J 3 bases short, with 13 bases between. CDR3 in amino acids: CASSLKVGDTEAFF. DNA of the CDR3: TGTGCCAGCAGCCTCAAGGTGGGGGACACTGAAGCTTTCTTT.